The 5 T cell receptor beta chains in this list originate from one sample, sequenced in a study of cytomegalovirus exposure and HLA in healthy donors. Profiled with immunoSEQ multiplex PCR; TCRdb holds only in-frame clones, not every one. The sample contains about 180,000 clones, 85% of which appear only once. Sequencing was carried out using PBMCs. The receptors derive from a man younger than 30 in good health and CMV-seropositive.

This CDR3 is CASSEAGTANTGELFF. The CDR3 nucleotides read TGTGCCAGCAGTGAAGCCGGGACAGCTAACACCGGGGAGCTGTTTTTT. V and J are TRBV2 and TRBJ2-2, with TRBD1 matching over 7 bases. There are 16 residues in the CDR3. Germline loops: CDR1 SNHLY, CDR2 FYNNEI. J gave up 2 bases and V 0 bases, and 3 bases lay outside the gene matches.

This clone was picked up a small number of times. The chain combines TRBV6-5 with TRBJ2-7; 8 nucleotides match TRBD1. After removal of 2 bases from V and 2 bases from J, the junction contained 5 bases not matched to a gene. Per germline, CDR1 MNHEY and CDR2 SVGAGI. CDR3 length: 15 amino acids. As DNA, the CDR3 is TGTGCCAGCAGTTACCTGGACAGGGTGACCTACGAGCAGTACTTC. It encodes CASSYLDRVTYEQYF.

The J gene is TRBJ2-3, the V gene TRBV4-1; D is ambiguous. The V gene's germline CDR1 is MGHRA and CDR2 YSYEKL. The CDR3 has 17 amino acids. V was cut by 0 bases and J by 1 base, with 14 bases left in between. DNA for the CDR3: TGCGCCAGCAGCCAAGATGGGCAAGCCTTAGGCACAGATACGCAGTATTTT. Residues: CASSQDGQALGTDTQYF.

The chain combines TRBV4-1 with TRBJ2-1, with D hard to call. V lost 0 bases to trimming and J lost 1 base, with 13 bases between them. CDR1 MGHRA and CDR2 YSYEKL come from the germline V gene. The CDR3 runs 17 residues. CDR3 nucleotide sequence: TGCGCCAGCAGCCAAGATAATCAATTACGGTCCTACAATGAGCAGTTCTTC. Protein product: CASSQDNQLRSYNEQFF.

This rearrangement joins TRBV28 to TRBJ1-5, with 7 bases matching TRBD1. The germline CDR1 and CDR2 sequences are MDHEN and SYDVKM. The CDR3 runs to 15 residues. V shed 6 bases and J 4 bases; nucleotides not matched to a gene: 9. CDR3 in DNA: TGTGCCAGCAGGCCCACAGGGGTGAGGAATCAGCCCCAGCATTTT. Translating gives CASRPTGVRNQPQHF.